This T cell receptor (beta chain) was captured by sequencing in a study of cytomegalovirus exposure and HLA in healthy donors. Remarks on this clone: The antigen is undetermined.

General observations from the study: CMV serostatus was the sole immune exposure data available. For presence/absence analyses, sequencing depth was assumed to be roughly uniform across donors. Highly shared sequence variants in one cluster were likely a sequencing artifact. Cytomegalovirus-associated TCR beta chains were listed, numbering roughly 150.

The V gene lost 1 base and the J gene lost 5 bases, with 8 bases spanning the gap. From germline, CDR1 is SGHAT and CDR2 FQNNGV. The CDR3 covers 13 residues. 60 Vbeta and 13 Jbeta primers were used in PCR. The method was immunoSEQ multiplex PCR; TCRdb's version includes in-frame clones alone and lacks a portion of them. The sample shows 140,000 or so clones, roughly 68% of them seen only once. What was sequenced was PBMCs. The clonotype was recovered from a man in his sixties in good health and CMV-seronegative. The V gene is TRBV11-2, the J gene TRBJ1-1; perhaps TRBD1 as D (5 bases). The CDR3 reads CASSLVRGTEAFF. For the CDR3, the DNA is TGTGCCAGCAGCTTAGTTAGGGGTACTGAAGCTTTCTTT. The entire variable domain, with the rest obtained from reference TRBV11-2 and TRBJ1-1, is as follows: EAGVAQSPRYKIIEKRQSVAFWCNPISGHATLYWYQQILGQGPKLLIQFQNNGVVDDSQLPKDRFSAERLKGVDSTLKIQPAKLEDSAVYLCASSLVRGTEAFFGQGTRLTVV.